This T cell receptor beta chain appears in the sequencing data of a study of T cells in tumors after PD-1 blockade. Across the whole study: Some patients also took daily vismodegib 150 mg during anti-PD-1 treatment. On average, peripheral blood gave over 95,000 TCR templates and 35,000 to 40,000 unique clonotypes.

From germline, CDR1 is MNHEY and CDR2 SMNVEV (reference sequence). The length of the CDR3 is 14 residues. Trimming took 0 bases from V and 4 from J, leaving 9 bases between them. Tumor or blood genomic DNA was sequenced, with inputs of about 550 ng to 6,500 ng. Produced via immunoSEQ multiplex PCR; TCRdb's table is partial and in-frame only. The table records approximately 63,000 clones, roughly 70% of them present only once. This clone occurred once. This TCR came from a human donor with basal cell carcinoma. This specimen consisted of PBMCs, obtained after anti-PD-1 treatment. The chain uses TRBV27 and TRBJ1-2; D uncertain. The DNA of the CDR3 is TGTGCCAGCAGTTTATCGTCACAGATCTATGGCTACACCTTC. Amino acids: CASSLSSQIYGYTF.